These 16 T cell receptor beta chains came from one sample sequenced in a study of cytomegalovirus exposure and HLA in healthy donors. Both 60 Vbeta primers and 13 Jbeta primers went into the PCR. Libraries were prepared by immunoSEQ multiplex PCR; TCRdb keeps only in-frame clonotypes and omits some of them. The data contain 100,000 to 150,000 clones, 8.5% to 10% of them seen just once; the ten biggest clones take up under 7%. Specimen: PBMCs. The source of these receptors is a man between 35 and 55 years old in good health and CMV-seronegative.

The CDR3: CASSQGSPDYEQYF. Written as DNA, the CDR3 is TGTGCCAGCAGTCAGGGGTCTCCGGACTACGAGCAGTACTTC. This chain links TRBV6-6 with TRBJ2-7; TRBD1 might be the D (6 bases). V was cut by 5 bases and J by 3 bases, with 14 bases left in between. The germline V gene has CDR1 MNHNY and CDR2 SVGAGI (reference sequence). This CDR3 is built from 14 residues.

The chain is built from TRBV18 and TRBJ2-5; D may be TRBD1 (6 bases). V dropped 2 bases and J dropped 2 bases, with 9 bases sitting between them. Germline loops: CDR1 KGHSH, CDR2 LQKENI. The CDR3 is made up of 14 amino acids. This CDR3 is CASSPDTGQETQYF. CDR3 in DNA: TGTGCCAGCTCACCAGATACAGGGCAAGAGACCCAGTACTTC.

This clone was picked up a small number of times. V usage is TRBV19 and J usage is TRBJ1-1; TRBD1 might be the D (5 bases). Germline V gene sequence: CDR1 LNHDA, CDR2 SQIVND (reference sequence). The CDR3 has 13 residues. The V gene lost 5 bases and the J gene lost 2 bases, with 9 bases spanning the gap. The CDR3 DNA reads TGTGCCAGTAGTGGGGCAGCCAACACTGAAGCTTTCTTT. Translated: CASSGAANTEAFF.

The chain combines TRBV7-4 with TRBJ2-4, with 10 bases identical to TRBD1. The J segment lost 13 bases and the V segment lost 5 bases, leaving 20 bases of the junction unmatched. Germline CDR1 is SGHVT and CDR2 is SQSDAQ. There are 17 residues in the CDR3. Here the CDR3 DNA reads TGTGCCAGCAGCGTTTATCACAACCTCCACCGGACAGGGGGACAGTACTTC. This sequence encodes CASSVYHNLHRTGGQYF.

The rearrangement links TRBV6-4 to TRBJ1-2; unclear D gene. The CDR3 covers 15 residues. Germline assignment: CDR1 MRHNA and CDR2 SNTAGT. The V gene lost 3 bases and the J gene lost 0 bases, with 11 bases spanning the gap. The CDR3 DNA reads as TGTGCCAGCAGTGAAGGAGAGGGAGCTAACTATGGCTACACCTTC. It codes for CASSEGEGANYGYTF.

The chain uses TRBV29-1 and TRBJ2-1; D is undetermined. Trimming took off 4 bases at V and 7 bases at J, with 8 bases between the two ends. Germline CDR1 is SQVTM and CDR2 is ANQGSEA. CDR3 length: 11 amino acids. DNA for the CDR3: TGCAGCGTTGTATTGGAGAATGAGCAGTTCTTC. Translating it yields CSVVLENEQFF.

This clone was detected a few times. In nucleotides, the CDR3 is TGTGCCAGCAGCGTAGTCTCCGGTGAAGCTTTCTTT. This sequence encodes CASSVVSGEAFF. The rearrangement uses TRBV9 and TRBJ1-1; D call uncertain. Germline CDR1 is SGDLS and CDR2 is YYNGEE. With 0 bases removed from V and 7 bases from J, the gap between germline ends came to 7 bases. This CDR3 has 12 amino acids.

A few counts support this clone. The chain couples TRBV6-1 to TRBJ1-3; TRBD1 matches 9 bases. Germline CDR1 MNHNS, CDR2 SASEGT. This CDR3 is 13 amino acids long. V gave up 5 bases and J gave up 7 bases; unmatched junction bases: 3. The CDR3 DNA reads TGTGCCAGCAGTTTAACAGGGGGCAACACCATATATTTT. Translated: CASSLTGGNTIYF.

The V and J genes are TRBV27 and TRBJ2-3, with 15 positions matching TRBD2. CDR3 length: 17 amino acids. Germline CDR1 is MNHEY and CDR2 is SMNVEV (reference sequence). The junction had 7 bases not matched to a gene; V was cut back by 5 bases and J by 4 bases. CDR3 loop: CASSIGLAGGHADTQYF. Written as DNA, the CDR3 is TGTGCCAGCAGTATCGGACTAGCGGGGGGGCACGCAGATACGCAGTATTTT.

This clone was detected only a few times. The rearrangement uses TRBV13 and TRBJ2-5, with 8 nucleotides matching TRBD2. Trimming at V came to 3 bases and at J to 2 bases, leaving 5 bases not matched to a gene. The CDR3 consists of 15 residues. CDR1 is PRHDT, CDR2 FYEKMQ, per germline (reference sequence). The CDR3 is CASSFNGGGQETQYF. The CDR3 coding sequence is TGTGCCAGCAGCTTTAACGGGGGGGGACAAGAGACCCAGTACTTC.

This clone was detected only a few times. The rearrangement joins TRBV10-2 to TRBJ1-1; the match to TRBD1 covers 10 bases. The J segment lost 11 bases and the V segment lost 7 bases, leaving 4 bases of the junction unmatched. The CDR3 has 11 residues. The germline CDR1 and CDR2 sequences are WSHSY and SAAADI. CDR3 nucleotides: TGCGCCAGCATGGGGACAGGGGCGGCTTTCTTT. Protein sequence: CASMGTGAAFF.

In this sample, this clone turned up a few times. Within the sample, other DNA sequences also encode this same CDR3. This chain joins TRBV2 and TRBJ2-6; tentatively, D is TRBD1 (6 bases). The germline CDR1 and CDR2 sequences are SNHLY and FYNNEI. The ends were cut back, 5 bases at V and 4 bases at J, with 9 bases in the middle. This CDR3 comprises 14 residues. Written as DNA, the CDR3 is TGTGCCAGCAGTTGGGGGCCAGGGGCCAACGTCCTGACTTTC. It specifies CASSWGPGANVLTF.

This clone was seen a few times. V and J are TRBV5-8 and TRBJ1-6; D is perhaps TRBD1 (6 bases). The CDR3 length is 15 residues. Germline values: CDR1 SGHTS, CDR2 YDEGEE. The V and J ends lost 4 bases and 7 bases respectively, with 15 bases between them. The CDR3: CASSAGQLGNSPLHF. The CDR3 DNA sequence: TGTGCCAGCAGCGCCGGACAGTTGGGCAATTCACCCCTCCACTTT.

The chain couples TRBV7-2 to TRBJ1-6; 9 bases align to TRBD1. The CDR3 extends over 15 amino acids. J gave up 7 bases and V 1 base, and 2 bases lay outside the gene matches. Looked up from germline, CDR1 is SGHTA and CDR2 is FQGNSA. The CDR3 region has the DNA TGTGCCAGCAGCTTAGGACAGGGGGACAATTCACCCCTCCACTTT. As protein: CASSLGQGDNSPLHF.

This clone was seen more than once but under ten times. The chain employs TRBV19 and TRBJ2-7; possible D gene TRBD1, 6 bases. This CDR3 is 12 amino acids long. V lost 6 bases to trimming and J lost 6 bases, with 12 bases between them. In germline, CDR1 is LNHDA, CDR2 SQIVND (reference sequence). The CDR3 nucleotides are TGTGCCAGTAGCTACACAGGGACCGAGCAGTACTTC. Residues: CASSYTGTEQYF.

In this sample, this clone turned up many times. V is TRBV10-2 and J is TRBJ1-6; 8 bases align to TRBD1. The CDR3 consists of 14 residues. Germline loops: CDR1 WSHSY, CDR2 SAAADI. V was pared by 4 bases and J by 7 bases, with 3 bases of the junction left unmatched. In DNA form, the CDR3 reads TGCGCCAGCAGTGCCACAGGGGGAAATTCACCCCTCCACTTT. This gives the protein CASSATGGNSPLHF.